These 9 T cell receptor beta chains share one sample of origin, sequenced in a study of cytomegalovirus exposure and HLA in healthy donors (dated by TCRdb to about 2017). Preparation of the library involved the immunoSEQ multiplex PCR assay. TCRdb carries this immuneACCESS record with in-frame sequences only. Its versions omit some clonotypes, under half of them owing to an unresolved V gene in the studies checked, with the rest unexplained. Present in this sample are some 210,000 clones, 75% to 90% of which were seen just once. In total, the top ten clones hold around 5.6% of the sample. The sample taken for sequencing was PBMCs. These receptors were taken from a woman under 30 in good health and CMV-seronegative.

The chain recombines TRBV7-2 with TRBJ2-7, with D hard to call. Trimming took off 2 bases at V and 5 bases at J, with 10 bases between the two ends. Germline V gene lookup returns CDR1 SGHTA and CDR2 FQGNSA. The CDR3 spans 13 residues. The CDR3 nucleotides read TGTGCCAGCAGCTTATGGGTCGAAAACGAGCAGTACTTC. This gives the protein CASSLWVENEQYF.

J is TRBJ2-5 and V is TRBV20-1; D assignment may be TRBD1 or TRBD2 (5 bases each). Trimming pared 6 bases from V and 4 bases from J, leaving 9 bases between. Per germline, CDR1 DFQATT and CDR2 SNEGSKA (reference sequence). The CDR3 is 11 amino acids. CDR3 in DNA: TGCAGTGCGGGGGTCCGAGAGACCCAGTACTTC. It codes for CSAGVRETQYF.

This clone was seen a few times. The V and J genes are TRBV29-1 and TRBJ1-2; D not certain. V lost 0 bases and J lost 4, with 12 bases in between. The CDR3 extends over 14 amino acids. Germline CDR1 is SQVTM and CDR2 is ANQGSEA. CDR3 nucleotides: TGCAGCGTTGAAGAAACGGGCCGGGGCTATGGCTACACCTTC. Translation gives CSVEETGRGYGYTF.

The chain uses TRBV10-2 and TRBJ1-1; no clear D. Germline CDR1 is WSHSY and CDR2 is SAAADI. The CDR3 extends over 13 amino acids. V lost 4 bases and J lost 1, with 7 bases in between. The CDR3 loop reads CASSVARNTEAFF. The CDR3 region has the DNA TGCGCCAGCAGTGTGGCGCGGAACACTGAAGCTTTCTTT.

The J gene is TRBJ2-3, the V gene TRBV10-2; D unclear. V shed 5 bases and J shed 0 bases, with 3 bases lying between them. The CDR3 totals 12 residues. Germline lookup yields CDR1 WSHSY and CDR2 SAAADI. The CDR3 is CASSRSTDTQYF. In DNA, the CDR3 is TGCGCCAGCAGTCGGAGCACAGATACGCAGTATTTT.

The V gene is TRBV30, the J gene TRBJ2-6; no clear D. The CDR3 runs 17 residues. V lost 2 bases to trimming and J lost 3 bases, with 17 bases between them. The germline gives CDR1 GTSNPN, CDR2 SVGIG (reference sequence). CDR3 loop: CAWSQAAPLRGANVLTF. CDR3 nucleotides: TGTGCCTGGAGTCAGGCAGCTCCCCTCCGTGGGGCCAACGTCCTGACTTTC.

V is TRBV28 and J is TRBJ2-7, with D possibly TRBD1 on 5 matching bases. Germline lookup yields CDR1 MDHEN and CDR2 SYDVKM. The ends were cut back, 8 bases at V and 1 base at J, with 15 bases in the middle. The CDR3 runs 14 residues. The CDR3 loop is CASCWGKSSYEQYF. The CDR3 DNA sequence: TGTGCCAGCTGTTGGGGCAAATCATCCTACGAGCAGTACTTC.

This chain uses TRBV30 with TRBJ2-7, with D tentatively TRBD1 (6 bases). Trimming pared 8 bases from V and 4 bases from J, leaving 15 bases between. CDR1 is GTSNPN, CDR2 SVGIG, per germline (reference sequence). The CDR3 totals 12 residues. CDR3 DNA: TGTGCCGGGACCGCAGGGGTTTACGAGCAGTACTTC. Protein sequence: CAGTAGVYEQYF.

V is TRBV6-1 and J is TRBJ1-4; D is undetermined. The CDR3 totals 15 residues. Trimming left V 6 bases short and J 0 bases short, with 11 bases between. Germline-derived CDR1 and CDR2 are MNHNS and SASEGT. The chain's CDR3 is CASRVQVATNEKLFF. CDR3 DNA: TGTGCCAGCAGAGTACAAGTTGCAACTAATGAAAAACTGTTTTTT.